This TCR beta chain came from a study of blood T cell repertoires in COVID-19. Study overall: Donors in the United States, Italy and Spain gave samples during acute or convalescent COVID-19.

Germline assignment: CDR1 SGHTA and CDR2 FQGNSA. The CDR3 sequence is 16 residues long. Trimming at V came to 4 bases and at J to 6 bases, leaving 14 bases not matched to a gene. Sequenced by immunoSEQ multiplex PCR; TCRdb stores in-frame clones only, minus some. The sample has 150,000 to 200,000 clones, roughly 84% seen once. The TCR originated in a woman older than 75 with active or convalescent COVID-19. The source material was peripheral blood. This chain connects TRBV7-2 to TRBJ2-5; 7 positions match TRBD1. The CDR3 spells CASSSWDSFGLKTQYF. The DNA for the CDR3 is TGTGCCAGCAGCTCTTGGGACAGCTTCGGATTAAAGACCCAGTACTTC.